The T cell receptor (beta chain) described here comes from a study of CD8 T cells in Susac syndrome (dated by TCRdb to between 2019 and 2020). Study-level background: Of the Susac syndrome patients who were sequenced, roughly eight were in clinical remission while six had clinically active disease. Repertoire sequencing was used to test whether CD8+ T cell activation and differentiation in Susac syndrome was antigen driven. Susac syndrome patients were therapy-naive, on corticosteroids (some also receiving IVIg), or on IVIg alone at blood withdrawal. Clonality of the CD8+ T cell repertoire was compared between roughly twelve healthy donors, about 14 Susac syndrome patients and 15 multiple sclerosis patients.

On this clonotype: The antigen this receptor binds is unknown. Per-base qualities were not stored, and no clone one base away is much larger.

RNA was extracted using the RNeasy kit, and about 0.5 to 1 microgram was reverse transcribed with random hexamers. The immunoSEQ multiplex PCR assay, covering 54 Vbeta and 13 Jbeta segments, was used to amplify TCR beta CDR3 regions. Bias from PCR amplification was corrected by using a synthetic template baseline for primer optimization and for computational correction. The paper's processing steps were these. Reads were assigned to V, D and J genes according to IMGT and analyzed in immunoSEQ Analyzer, with only productive sequences retained. To calculate clonality, Shannon entropy was normalized by log2 of the number of productive unique sequences and then subtracted from one. For each patient and control, public and private clones were evaluated within the 100 most prevalent clones. Clones were defined as Susac-specific when absent from the healthy and MS cohorts, from fewer than 1,300 published viral clones and from other ImmuneACCESS disease sequences. TCRdb reran the public reads through fastp at Q25 and MiXCR, keeping productive beta chains. One record per CDR3 amino acid sequence lists the most common genes and DNA. TCRdb, not the original authors, processed these V and J calls. Within this sample are 100,000 to 110,000 distinct CDR3 sequences, with around 95% of them counted one time only. Of the sample, 0.3% is held by the ten largest clones.

Peripheral blood CD8+ and CD4+ T cells from healthy donors, Susac syndrome patients and multiple sclerosis patients were profiled using high-throughput TCR beta sequencing. Susac syndrome patients met recently defined diagnostic criteria for definite or probable disease. CD8+ TEMRA cells were enriched by FACS, while bulk CD8+ and CD4+ T cells were purified by magnetic negative isolation. Blood was drawn into EDTA tubes, processed within 24 hours, and PBMCs were isolated by density gradient centrifugation. PBMCs intended for TCR sequencing were cryopreserved in liquid nitrogen and thawed later in a water bath at 37 degrees C. A purity of at least 90% was achieved for sorted or isolated CD4+, CD8+ and CD8+ TEMRA cells. Results and caveats for the whole study, not just this receptor: Clonal expansion was seen in Susac syndrome CD8+ repertoires, peaking in CD8+ TEMRA cells and being greater in clinically active patients than in remitting ones. The number of individuals in the TCR sequencing and HLA analysis was acknowledged as relatively small. In the total CD8+ and CD8+ TEMRA repertoires, 15 to 20 and five Susac-specific public clones, respectively, were identified.

The V and J ends are trimmed by 4 bases and 4 bases, leaving 11 bases between them. The CDR3 sequence holds 14 residues, the cysteine and phenylalanine included. CDR3 DNA only is kept here, 42 bases in frame from base 1. CDR1 and CDR2, per the germline V gene (reference sequence), are MNHNY and SVGAGI. Recombination joined TRBV6-6 with TRBJ1-5, with the D gene not clear enough to name. Sequencing input: CD8+ T cells from PBMCs. The receptor comes from a human donor with Susac syndrome. For the CDR3, the sequence is CASSSPGVNQPQHF. The nucleotides read TGTGCCAGCAGTTCCCCTGGGGTAAATCAGCCCCAGCATTTT.